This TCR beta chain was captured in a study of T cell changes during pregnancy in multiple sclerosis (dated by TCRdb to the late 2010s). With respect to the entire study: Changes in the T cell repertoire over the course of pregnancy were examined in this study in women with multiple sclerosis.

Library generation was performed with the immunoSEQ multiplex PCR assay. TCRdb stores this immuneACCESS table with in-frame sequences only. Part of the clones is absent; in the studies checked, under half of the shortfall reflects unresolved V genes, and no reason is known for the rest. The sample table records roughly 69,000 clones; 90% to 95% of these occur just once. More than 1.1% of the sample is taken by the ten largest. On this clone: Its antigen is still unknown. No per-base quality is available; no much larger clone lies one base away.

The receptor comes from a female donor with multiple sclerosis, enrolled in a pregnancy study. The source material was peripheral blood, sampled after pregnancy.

The CDR3 reads CASSTSQGAYEQYF. Read as DNA, the sequence is TGTGCCAGCAGTACTAGTCAGGGGGCGTACGAGCAGTACTTC. Recombination connected TRBV6-6 to TRBJ2-7, with 8 junctional bases fitting TRBD1. V has 5 bases trimmed and J has 4 bases trimmed; junction bases matching no gene number 7. CDR1 and CDR2 are read off the germline V gene (reference sequence) as MNHNY and SVGAGI. The CDR3 sequence holds 14 residues, the cysteine and phenylalanine included. The CDR3 DNA has 42 bases and is translated from base 1.